This T cell receptor beta chain was sequenced for a study of early stage breast cancer tumors. Background on the study: Most invasive tumors, about 70% of the 16, were ER+/PR+/HER2-. Study results and caveats: Chain pairing and CD4, CD8 or FOXP3 expression were not captured. Enriched TCRB sequences shared across patients were mostly commonly generated sequences.

CDR1 is MNHEY and CDR2 is SMNVEV in the germline V gene (reference sequence). CDR3 length: 14 amino acids. Trimming shortened V by 6 bases and J by 2 bases, and 14 bases separated the two germline ends. Note on this clone: Its antigen is still unknown.

Each sample had two DNA replicates, around 0.45 ug blood or about 1.4 ug tissue. TCRdb's copy holds only in-frame clones and misses some; the assay was immunoSEQ multiplex PCR. Here the sample spans about 29,000 clones, 84% being singletons. The V and J genes are TRBV27 and TRBJ2-7; perhaps TRBD1 as D (6 bases). This clonotype was obtained from a person aged 45 to 59 with breast cancer. The sequenced sample was blood. CDR3 DNA sequence: TGTGCCAGCAGAAAACCGGGACAAGCCTACGAGCAGTACTTC. Translated, it gives CASRKPGQAYEQYF.